This TCR beta chain was captured by sequencing in a study of T-cell reconstitution after alpha-beta-depleted transplantation in children listed by TCRdb under 2016. With respect to the entire study: Using TCR repertoire profiling, the study followed T-cell immune reconstitution in a quantitative way in children after TCRalphabeta/CD19-depleted allogeneic hematopoietic cell transplantation.

The library was produced with PCR. Sequencing was carried out with an Illumina HiSeq 2500. TCR libraries were prepared with molecular barcoding, using unique molecular identifiers to normalize TCRbeta repertoire quantification. The raw public data were reprocessed by TCRdb itself: fastp quality trimming at Q25, MiXCR clonotype calling, in-frame beta chains only. Every entry covers one CDR3 protein and lists the most common genes and DNA from its rows. The sample data list just under 550,000 distinct CDR3 sequences, and around 17% of these were observed just once. Of the sample, 2.5% to 4% is held by the ten largest clones. Germline trimming amounts to 0 bases on V and 3 bases on J, with 7 as the count of junction bases outside the gene matches. The CDR3 covers 17 residues, taking in both the cysteine and the phenylalanine. Only the CDR3 part of the read is kept: 51 bases, read in frame from the first base. Sequences MGHRA (CDR1) and YSYEKL (CDR2) are obtained from the germline V gene.

A word on this clonotype: Its recognized antigen is unknown. Per-base quality was not reported, and no clone a single base away is much larger than it.

This specimen consisted of PBMCs from the stem cell graft donor, obtained from the stem cell graft. The origin of this receptor is a human donor who donated a stem cell graft to a child with acute lymphoblastic leukemia. Recombination joined TRBV4-1 with TRBJ2-1, with 8 bases aligning to TRBD2. In nucleotide form, the sequence is TGCGCCAGCAGCCAAGAGGTTACTAGCGGCCTCTACAATGAGCAGTTCTTC. Translated, this is CASSQEVTSGLYNEQFF.